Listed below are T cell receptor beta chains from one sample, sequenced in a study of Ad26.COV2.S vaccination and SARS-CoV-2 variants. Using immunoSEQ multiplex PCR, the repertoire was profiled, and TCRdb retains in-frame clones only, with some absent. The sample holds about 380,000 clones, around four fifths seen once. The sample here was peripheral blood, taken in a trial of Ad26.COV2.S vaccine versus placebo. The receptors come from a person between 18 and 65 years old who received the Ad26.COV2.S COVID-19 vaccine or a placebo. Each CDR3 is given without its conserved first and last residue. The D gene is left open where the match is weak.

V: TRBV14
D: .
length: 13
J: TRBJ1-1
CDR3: ASSRISDTLASAF

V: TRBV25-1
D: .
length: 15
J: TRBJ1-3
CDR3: ASSERGAGASGNTIY

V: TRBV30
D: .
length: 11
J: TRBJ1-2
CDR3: AWSEWGVGGYT

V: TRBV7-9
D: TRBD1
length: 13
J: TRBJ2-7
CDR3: ASSLARTGTYEQY

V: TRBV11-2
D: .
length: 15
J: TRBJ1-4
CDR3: ASSFNTDLSTNEKLF

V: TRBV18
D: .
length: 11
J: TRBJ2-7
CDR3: ASSPIGPYEQY

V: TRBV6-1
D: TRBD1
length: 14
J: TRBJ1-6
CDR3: ASSEVGTGYNSPLH

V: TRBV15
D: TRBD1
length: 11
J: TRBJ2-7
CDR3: ATSFGQGYEQY

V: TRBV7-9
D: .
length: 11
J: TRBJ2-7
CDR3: ASSLGGTVEQY

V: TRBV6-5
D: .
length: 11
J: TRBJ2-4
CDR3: ASSRTVRDIQY